The rows below give T cell receptor beta chains drawn from one sample of a study of molecular identifiers for immune sequencing clone quantification. MiXCR was run by TCRdb on the PCR reads, yielding one entry per CDR3 protein. Of about 100,000 distinct CDR3 sequences in the sample, 35% were seen once. The source material was naive CD8+ T cells from blood, with Jurkat cell RNA spiked in. These receptor sequences come from a human donor in good health. Some libraries in this study had Jurkat cell RNA spiked in. Both conserved end residues are trimmed from each CDR3.

j_call v_call cdr3_aa
TRBJ2-1 TRBV12-3/TRBV12-4 ASSLGSRSNEQF
TRBJ2-7 TRBV20-1 SARAGGLGAYEQY
TRBJ2-6 TRBV28 ASSLDTSGANVLT
TRBJ2-6 TRBV5-1 ASSLVGDLT
TRBJ2-1 TRBV7-2 ASSLVRSNEQF
TRBJ2-3 TRBV6-5 ASSPWTSGTDTQY
TRBJ2-4 TRBV5-6 ASSFALGLAKNIQY
TRBJ2-3 TRBV24-1 ATSDLFRRSTDTQY
TRBJ2-1 TRBV7-2 ASSLGIGPEQF
TRBJ2-7 TRBV28 ASSFGPYEQY
TRBJ2-3 TRBV20-1 SAPIPQTMDTQY
TRBJ2-7 TRBV28 ASNLAGGRYEQY
TRBJ2-3 TRBV7-6 ASSLMGPARYSTDTQY
TRBJ2-7 TRBV4-3 ASSQVRGLYYEQY
TRBJ2-7 TRBV11-3 ASSLGDSDYSYEQY
TRBJ1-4 TRBV12-3/TRBV12-4 ASSTRDSRGEKLF
TRBJ1-5 TRBV20-1 SARPWTVRDSNQPQH
TRBJ1-1 TRBV25-1 ASSGPSKAF